This T cell receptor (beta chain) is from a study of T cell repertoires in cytomegalovirus infection. This clonotype turned up a few times. Antigen specificity is unknown. MiXCR, run by TCRdb on the reads, gives a single entry per CDR3 protein. This table has approximately 630,000 distinct CDR3 sequences, 20% to 25% appearing once. General study findings and limits: Totalled public TCR beta family frequency picked out people who carried CMV plus the relevant HLA.

The germline V and J ends were trimmed by 0 bases and 5 bases, with 10 bases remaining between them. Per germline, CDR1 SEHNR and CDR2 FQNEAQ (reference sequence). The CDR3 contains 14 residues. The V and J genes are TRBV7-9 and TRBJ2-5; D gene unclear. Sequencing input: CD8+ T cells from PBMCs. The receptor was derived from a human donor in good health (CMV status not recorded). Some clones in this sample may be carry-over from other donors' samples. This CDR3 reads CASSLASWQETQYF. The DNA for the CDR3 is TGTGCCAGCAGCTTAGCGAGTTGGCAGGAGACCCAGTACTTC.